This T cell receptor beta chain was retrieved from a study of tumor T cells in aggressive B-cell lymphoma. The repertoire was sequenced with immunoSEQ multiplex PCR; TCRdb's copy has only in-frame clones and lacks some. The sample yields about 660 clones, 85% to 90% seen once. This CDR3 region has 19 residues. With V trimmed by 8 bases and J by 4 bases, 18 bases remained unmatched. Germline loops: CDR1 SGHTA, CDR2 FQGTGA. In regard to this clone: In the same sample, other DNA sequences code for this CDR3.

This clonotype was obtained from an adult with diffuse large B cell lymphoma. Sample: tumor tissue. The rearrangement joins TRBV7-3 to TRBJ1-5, with 12 bases lining up with TRBD1. CDR3 sequence reads: CASVGTGGLRCTLNQPQHF. For the CDR3, the DNA is TGTGCCAGCGTCGGGACAGGGGGCCTTCGCTGTACGTTAAATCAGCCCCAGCATTTT.